The clone carrying this T cell receptor (beta chain) has more than one count but fewer than ten. One end of the junction is discordant with germline, which a read error may explain. This record belongs to a study of cytomegalovirus exposure and HLA in healthy donors. The germline gives CDR1 LGHNA, CDR2 YSLEER. This CDR3 is built from 19 residues. PCR used 60 Vbeta primers and 13 Jbeta primers. Clones were sequenced by immunoSEQ multiplex PCR, and TCRdb holds only the in-frame ones, with some missing. The sample has about 200,000 clones, roughly 12% seen once. This sequence originates from a man between 50 and 59 years old in good health and CMV-seropositive. Sequences were obtained from PBMCs. The chain carries TRBV4-3 and TRBJ2-2; 9 bases are a match to TRBD2. Here the CDR3 reads CASSQDLLAGAANTEELFF. The CDR3 DNA reads TGCGCCAGCAGCCAAGATCTACTAGCGGGTGCCGCGAACACCGAGGAGCTGTTTTTT.